These 27 T cell receptor beta chains came from one sample sequenced in a study of regulatory T cells in long-lasting Graves disease. The time point denotes: newly diagnosed GD, antithyroid drugs for less than 3 months. Construction of the TCR library relied on RNA isolated from PBMCs. To make TCR beta libraries, researchers used iRepertoire HTBI primers and Arm-PCR of CDR3 regions. Each CDR3 protein is one row after TCRdb ran MiXCR on the multiplex PCR reads. The table has about 430,000 distinct CDR3 sequences, about 15% seen once. The same sample was also studied in work on T cells in Graves' hyperthyroidism and ophthalmopathy.

Sequenced here: peripheral blood mononuclear cells (PBMCs), sampled at new diagnosis, from a patient treated with antithyroid drugs. These receptors all come from a middle-aged woman with Graves disease.

This clonotype was seen repeatedly, ten times or more. J is TRBJ2-7 and V is TRBV6-1; 11 bases are shared with TRBD2. Germline loops: CDR1 MNHNS, CDR2 SASEGT. The CDR3 contains 14 residues. V gave up 6 bases and J gave up 3 bases; unmatched junction bases: 4. The chain's CDR3 is CASRGLAEIYEQYF. The CDR3 DNA reads as TGTGCCAGCAGGGGACTAGCGGAAATCTACGAGCAGTACTTC.

This clonotype has only a few counts. This sequence joins TRBV13 and TRBJ1-2, with 9 bases matching TRBD1. The CDR3 length is 16 residues. Germline lookup yields CDR1 PRHDT and CDR2 FYEKMQ (reference sequence). With V trimmed by 5 bases and J by 0 bases, 7 bases remained unmatched. CDR3 loop: CASSRRGQGSNYGYTF. The CDR3 DNA is TGTGCCAGCAGCCGACGGGGACAGGGATCTAACTATGGCTACACCTTC.

The table lists this clonotype with a few counts. The chain has TRBV12-3 or TRBV12-4 and TRBJ1-3; D possibly corresponds to TRBD1 (5 bases). The CDR3 is 14 amino acids. Trimming removed 5 bases from V and 3 bases from J, with 11 bases in between. The CDR3 DNA reads TGTGCCAGCAGTGCGGGGGGGGTTGGAAACACCATATATTTT. Amino acids: CASSAGGVGNTIYF.

The sample holds many counts of this clonotype. The CDR3 spells CASSPQRGYNEQFF. The CDR3 region has the DNA TGTGCCAGCTCACCCCAGCGGGGTTACAATGAGCAGTTCTTC. J is TRBJ2-1 and V is TRBV18; 7 bases agree with TRBD2. The length of the CDR3 is 14 residues. Per the germline V gene, CDR1 is KGHSH and CDR2 is LQKENI. After removal of 3 bases from V and 4 bases from J, the junction contained 3 bases not matched to a gene.

This clonotype was counted ten times or more. This chain links TRBV5-6 with TRBJ1-2; D gene unclear. The CDR3 contains 14 residues. Per germline, CDR1 SGHDT and CDR2 YYEEEE. Trimming removed 4 bases from V and 1 base from J, with 11 bases in between. CDR3 sequence reads: CASSPAGINYGYTF. CDR3 nucleotides: TGTGCCAGCAGCCCCGCGGGGATTAACTATGGCTACACCTTC.

The chain joins TRBV18 to TRBJ1-3, with D maybe TRBD1 (5 bases). The CDR3 contains 19 residues. CDR1 is KGHSH, CDR2 LQKENI, per germline. V was pared by 2 bases and J by 0 bases, with 20 bases between. This CDR3 is CASSPFPYPDTNSGNTIYF. CDR3 DNA: TGTGCCAGCTCACCATTCCCCTACCCGGACACCAACTCTGGAAACACCATATATTTT.

The chain is built from TRBV28 and TRBJ2-6; 9 bases map to TRBD1. CDR1 is MDHEN, CDR2 SYDVKM, per germline. V was pared by 10 bases and J by 1 base, with 8 bases of the junction left unmatched. The CDR3 has 16 amino acids. In DNA form, the CDR3 reads TGTGCCACCGCCGGGACAGGGTATTCTGGGGCCAACGTCCTGACTTTC. This translates into CATAGTGYSGANVLTF.

This clonotype was recorded a few times. A much larger clonotype is one base distant, so this may be a read error. This chain links TRBV5-5 with TRBJ2-7, with 8 bases lining up with TRBD1. CDR1 is SGHKS, CDR2 YYEKEE, per germline (reference sequence). V gave up 5 bases and J gave up 3 bases; unmatched junction bases: 4. CDR3 length: 13 residues. The CDR3: CASSYRGNYEQYF. The CDR3, as DNA: TGTGCCAGCAGTTACAGGGGGAACTACGAGCAGTACTTC.

The rearrangement joins TRBV12-3 or TRBV12-4 to TRBJ2-4; D is uncertain. The CDR3 contains 14 residues. Trimming took 7 bases from V and 0 from J, leaving 10 bases between them. CDR3 region: CASTQHLAKNIQYF. CDR3 sequence (DNA): TGTGCCAGCACTCAACACCTAGCCAAAAACATTCAGTACTTC.

This clonotype has ten or more counts. The chain employs TRBV28 and TRBJ2-2; tentative D call: TRBD1 (6 bases). Trimming left V 2 bases short and J 8 bases short, with 12 bases between. Germline V gene sequence: CDR1 MDHEN, CDR2 SYDVKM. CDR3 length: 14 amino acids. The CDR3 loop is CASSLGGSRGELFF. The CDR3 DNA reads as TGTGCCAGCAGTTTAGGGGGCTCGCGAGGGGAGCTGTTTTTT.

The genes are TRBV6-5 and TRBJ2-1, with D perhaps TRBD1 (6 bases). This CDR3 spans 16 amino acids. V lost 0 bases and J 0 bases, leaving 9 bases between the germline ends. The V gene's germline CDR1 is MNHEY and CDR2 SVGAGI. Here the CDR3 reads CASSYSAGASYNEQFF. In nucleotides, the CDR3 is TGTGCCAGCAGTTACTCGGCAGGGGCCTCCTACAATGAGCAGTTCTTC.

This clonotype was counted many times. This chain joins TRBV19 and TRBJ2-2; D is undetermined. Germline V gene sequence: CDR1 LNHDA, CDR2 SQIVND (reference sequence). CDR3 length: 14 residues. The germline V and J ends were trimmed by 8 bases and 1 base, with 11 bases remaining between them. CDR3 nucleotide sequence: TGTGCCAGTTCGTGGCAGCTGAACACCGGGGAGCTGTTTTTT. Its protein product is CASSWQLNTGELFF.

This clonotype was observed many times. The chain is built from TRBV30 and TRBJ1-4; 7 positions agree with TRBD1. With V trimmed by 2 bases and J by 4 bases, 10 bases remained unmatched. Germline V CDR1 and CDR2: GTSNPN, SVGIG (reference sequence). The CDR3 is 16 amino acids. CDR3 residues: CAWSHSRTGFNEKLFF. The DNA for the CDR3 is TGTGCCTGGAGTCATTCTCGGACAGGCTTTAATGAAAAACTGTTTTTT.

CDR3 bases: TGTGCCAGCAGTTACTATCTGGTGGGGGCCCACCGTCTAAAGAACTATGGCTACACCTTC. It is translated as CASSYYLVGAHRLKNYGYTF. The V gene is TRBV6-9, the J gene TRBJ1-2; D possibly corresponds to TRBD1 (6 bases). Trimming removed 3 bases from V and 2 bases from J, with 28 bases in between. The CDR3 is 20 residues long. Germline CDR1 and CDR2: MNHGY and SVAAGI.

This clonotype appeared a few times. The chain uses TRBV5-1 and TRBJ2-1, with 13 bases aligning to TRBD2. V was pared by 2 bases and J by 6 bases, with 2 bases of the junction left unmatched. This CDR3 has 15 amino acids. Per the germline V gene, CDR1 is SGHRS and CDR2 is YFSETQ. CDR3 coding DNA: TGCGCCAGCAGCTTCGGACTAGCGGGGGTCAATGAGCAGTTCTTC. Protein: CASSFGLAGVNEQFF.

This clonotype was counted ten times or more. The chain carries TRBV20-1 and TRBJ2-7; no definite D call. V was cut by 0 bases and J by 3 bases, with 9 bases left in between. There are 13 residues in the CDR3. The germline CDR1 and CDR2 sequences are DFQATT and SNEGSKA (reference sequence). The CDR3 region is CSARDGQSYEQYF. DNA for the CDR3: TGCAGTGCTAGAGATGGGCAGAGCTACGAGCAGTACTTC.

The table lists this clonotype with many counts. The chain uses TRBV6-2 or TRBV6-3 and TRBJ2-1, with D tentatively TRBD2 (7 bases). With 10 bases removed from V and 9 bases from J, the gap between germline ends came to 13 bases. CDR1 and CDR2 from the germline V gene are MNHEY and SVGEGT. This CDR3 spans 11 amino acids. In nucleotides, the CDR3 is TGTGCCACCATGAGGGGGGGTGAGCAGTTCTTC. It encodes CATMRGGEQFF.

This chain uses TRBV20-1 with TRBJ2-3; TRBD1 is a possible D gene (5 bases). The ends were cut back, 2 bases at V and 1 base at J, with 16 bases in the middle. The CDR3 runs to 16 residues. Germline lookup yields CDR1 DFQATT and CDR2 SNEGSKA (reference sequence). In DNA form, the CDR3 reads TGCAGTGCTAGACCTATTCAGGGTGTTGGCACAGATACGCAGTATTTT. The encoded protein is CSARPIQGVGTDTQYF.

This clonotype was recorded many times. The gene calls are TRBV30 and TRBJ2-1, with D unresolved. The CDR3 consists of 12 residues. V gave up 0 bases and J gave up 5 bases, with 5 bases separating them. Per germline, CDR1 GTSNPN and CDR2 SVGIG (reference sequence). CDR3 nucleotides: TGTGCCTGGAGTGTGTCGAACAATGAGCAGTTCTTC. This codes for CAWSVSNNEQFF.

CDR3 sequence (DNA): TGTGCCAGCAGCGTAGGTTCACAGGGTACAGATACGCAGTATTTT. Protein product: CASSVGSQGTDTQYF. The chain links TRBV9 to TRBJ2-3; possibly TRBD1 for D (6 bases). V gave up 0 bases and J gave up 3 bases, with 11 bases separating them. Germline values: CDR1 SGDLS, CDR2 YYNGEE. The length of the CDR3 is 15 residues.

This clonotype has more than one count but fewer than ten. The V and J genes are TRBV19 and TRBJ2-1; D may be TRBD2 (5 bases). The germline gives CDR1 LNHDA, CDR2 SQIVND (reference sequence). The CDR3 sequence is 13 residues long. The V end lost 3 bases, the J end lost 9 bases, and 12 bases lay between the germline ends. The CDR3 DNA reads as TGTGCCAGTAGTATGACTAAGTGGATTGAGCAGTTCTTC. Its translation is CASSMTKWIEQFF.

This clonotype was detected many times. This chain connects TRBV28 to TRBJ2-1, with D possibly being TRBD1 or TRBD2 (5 bases each). V gave up 0 bases and J gave up 6 bases, with 9 bases separating them. CDR3 length: 14 amino acids. Looked up from germline, CDR1 is MDHEN and CDR2 is SYDVKM. The CDR3 sequence is CASSLWGEGNEQFF. The CDR3 nucleotides are TGTGCCAGCAGTTTATGGGGGGAAGGCAATGAGCAGTTCTTC.

This clonotype was found many times. CDR3 bases: TGTGCCAGCCACGGAGGGGGCGCCGAGACCCAGTACTTC. The encoded protein is CASHGGGAETQYF. The chain carries TRBV28 and TRBJ2-5; D perhaps matches TRBD1 (7 bases). Germline V CDR1 and CDR2: MDHEN, SYDVKM. This CDR3 contains 13 residues. The V and J ends lost 8 bases and 5 bases respectively, with 15 bases between them. The full variable domain, its missing parts supplied by reference TRBV28 and TRBJ2-5, is DVKVTQSSRYLVKRTGEKVFLECVQDMDHENMFWYRQDPGLGLRLIYFSYDVKMKEKGDIPEGYSVSREKKERFSLILESASTNQTSMYLCASHGGGAETQYFGPGTRLLVL.

Many counts were recorded for this clonotype. This sequence joins TRBV6-5 and TRBJ1-5; D is undetermined. V was trimmed by 3 bases and J by 9 bases, leaving 9 bases between them. The CDR3 runs to 12 residues. Germline-derived CDR1 and CDR2 are MNHEY and SVGAGI. The CDR3 bases are TGTGCCAGCAGTTATAGGGTAGGGCCCCAGCATTTT. Translated: CASSYRVGPQHF.

This rearrangement joins TRBV7-8 to TRBJ2-5; the D call may be TRBD1 or TRBD2 (5 bases each). From germline, CDR1 is SGHVS and CDR2 FQNEAQ. Trimming left V 1 base short and J 14 bases short, with 14 bases between. The CDR3 spans 12 residues. This CDR3 reads CASSLGGPLIYF. The CDR3 DNA reads as TGTGCCAGCAGCTTAGGGGGACCACTAATATACTTC. Together with reference TRBV7-8 and TRBJ2-5, the CDR3 gives the full variable domain: GAGVSQSPRYKVAKRGQDVALRCDPISGHVSLFWYQQALGQGPEFLTYFQNEAQLDKSGLPSDRFFAERPEGSVSTLKIQRTQQEDSAVYLCASSLGGPLIYFGPGTRLLVL.

V and J are TRBV7-9 and TRBJ2-2; TRBD2 matches 7 bases. Trimming cost V 4 bases and J 7 bases; bases outside gene matches: 18. The length of the CDR3 is 18 residues. The V gene's germline CDR1 is SEHNR and CDR2 FQNEAQ (reference sequence). The DNA for the CDR3 is TGTGCCAGCAGCTCGAGATCGACAGACGTGGCGGGGGTCGGGGAGCTGTTTTTT. Translating it yields CASSSRSTDVAGVGELFF. The whole variable domain, remainder taken from reference TRBV7-9 and TRBJ2-2, is DTGVSQNPRHKITKRGQNVTFRCDPISEHNRLYWYRQTLGQGPEFLTYFQNEAQLEKSRLLSDRFSAERPKGSFSTLEIQRTEQGDSAMYLCASSSRSTDVAGVGELFFGEGSRLTVL.

This clonotype was picked up many times. This chain connects TRBV12-3 or TRBV12-4 to TRBJ2-5; no definite D call. This CDR3 is 12 amino acids long. Trimming took 4 bases from V and 9 from J, leaving 12 bases between them. The CDR3 DNA reads as TGTGCCAGCAGTTCCACGGGTGGGGCCCAGTACTTC. It encodes CASSSTGGAQYF.